This TCR beta chain was observed in a study of blood T cell repertoires in COVID-19. Overall study: Some COVID-19 samples were acute and others convalescent; all came from the United States, Italy and Spain.

Per the original data handling: Estimated nucleated cell counts came from reference gene primer amplification. Libraries were prepared by immunoSEQ multiplex PCR; TCRdb keeps only in-frame clonotypes and omits some of them. V and J calls and clone size are given by that table; D and trimming were obtained from the DNA. Of 470,000 or so clones listed, 80% to 90% are singletons. Trimming took 5 bases from V and 6 from J, leaving 13 bases between them. The CDR3 totals 13 residues. Germline V gene lookup returns CDR1 SGHTA and CDR2 FQGTGA. The rearrangement uses TRBV7-3 and TRBJ1-1; a possible D gene is TRBD1 (5 bases). The TCR comes from a woman aged 25 to 39 with acute or convalescent COVID-19. The sequenced sample consisted of peripheral blood. The chain's CDR3 is CASSPVRGAEAFF. Written as DNA, the CDR3 is TGTGCCAGCAGCCCCGTTCGGGGGGCTGAAGCTTTCTTT.